The present T cell receptor beta chain was sequenced within a study of cytomegalovirus exposure and HLA in healthy donors. Sequencing used immunoSEQ multiplex PCR; TCRdb keeps in-frame clones, though not all of them. The table lists some 200,000 clones, around 82% of them singletons. This CDR3 is 15 amino acids long. V lost 3 bases to trimming and J lost 5 bases, with 16 bases between them. Germline V gives CDR1 SGHAT, CDR2 FQNNGV. Separate from the roughly 700-subject first cohort was the approximately 120-subject validation cohort, to which the donors belonged. Material: PBMCs. The gene calls are TRBV11-2 and TRBJ2-5, with D possibly TRBD2 on 6 matching bases. This clonotype originated in a woman younger than 30 in good health and CMV-seropositive. The CDR3 nucleotides are TGTGCCAGCAGCTTGAGCGTTGGCGGGGTCGAGACCCAGTACTTC. Its protein is CASSLSVGGVETQYF.